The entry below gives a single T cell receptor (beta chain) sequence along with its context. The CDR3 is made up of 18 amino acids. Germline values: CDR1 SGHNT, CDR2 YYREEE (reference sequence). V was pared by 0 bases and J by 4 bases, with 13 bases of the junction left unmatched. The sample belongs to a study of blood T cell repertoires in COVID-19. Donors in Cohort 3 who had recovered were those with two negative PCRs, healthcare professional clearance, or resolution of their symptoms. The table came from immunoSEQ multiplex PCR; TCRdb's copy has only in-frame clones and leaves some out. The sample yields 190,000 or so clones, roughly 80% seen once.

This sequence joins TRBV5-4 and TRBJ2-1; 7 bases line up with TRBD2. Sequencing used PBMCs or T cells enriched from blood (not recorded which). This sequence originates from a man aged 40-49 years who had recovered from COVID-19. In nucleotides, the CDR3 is TGTGCCAGCAGCTTGGCCCAACTCGGGACTACTAGATACAATGAGCAGTTCTTC. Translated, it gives CASSLAQLGTTRYNEQFF.